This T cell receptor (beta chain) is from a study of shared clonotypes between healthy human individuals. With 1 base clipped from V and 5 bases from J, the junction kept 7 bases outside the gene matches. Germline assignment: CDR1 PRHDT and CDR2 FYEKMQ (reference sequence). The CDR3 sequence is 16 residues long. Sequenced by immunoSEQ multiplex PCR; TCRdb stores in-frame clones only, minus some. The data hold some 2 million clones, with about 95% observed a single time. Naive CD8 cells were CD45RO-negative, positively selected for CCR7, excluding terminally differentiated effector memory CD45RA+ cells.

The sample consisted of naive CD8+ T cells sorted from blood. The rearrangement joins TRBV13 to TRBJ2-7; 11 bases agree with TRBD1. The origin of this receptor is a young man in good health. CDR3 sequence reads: CASSLASGTGGHEQYF. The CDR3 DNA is TGTGCCAGCAGCTTAGCCTCCGGGACAGGGGGACACGAGCAGTACTTC.